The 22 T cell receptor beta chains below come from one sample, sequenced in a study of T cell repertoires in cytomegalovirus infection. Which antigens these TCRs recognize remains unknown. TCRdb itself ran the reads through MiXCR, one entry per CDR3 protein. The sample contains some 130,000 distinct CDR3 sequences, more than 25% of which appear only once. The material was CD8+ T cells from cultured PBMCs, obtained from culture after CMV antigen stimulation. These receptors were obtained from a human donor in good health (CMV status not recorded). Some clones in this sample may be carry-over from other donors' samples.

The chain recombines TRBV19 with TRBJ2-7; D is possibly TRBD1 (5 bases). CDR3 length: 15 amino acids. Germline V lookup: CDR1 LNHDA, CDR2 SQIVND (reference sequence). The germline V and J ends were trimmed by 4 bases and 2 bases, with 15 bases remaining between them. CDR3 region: CASSTLRTFPYEQYF. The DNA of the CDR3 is TGTGCCAGTAGTACTTTGCGGACATTCCCCTACGAGCAGTACTTC.

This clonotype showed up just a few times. The CDR3 DNA reads TGTGCCAGCCACCGGGACCTACAGCCCCAGCATTTT. This gives the protein CASHRDLQPQHF. The chain employs TRBV6-6 and TRBJ1-5; a weak D match, TRBD1 (5 bases). Germline CDR1 is MNHNY and CDR2 is SVGAGI (reference sequence). The V end was cut by 8 bases, the J end by 7 bases, with 12 bases between. The CDR3 has 12 amino acids.

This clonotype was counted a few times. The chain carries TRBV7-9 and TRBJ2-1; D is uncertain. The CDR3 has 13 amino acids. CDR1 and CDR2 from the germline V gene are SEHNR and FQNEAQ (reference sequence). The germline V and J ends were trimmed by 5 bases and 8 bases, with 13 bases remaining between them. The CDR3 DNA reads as TGTGCCAGCAGCCCCCTTGGAATCGATGAGCAGTTCTTC. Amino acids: CASSPLGIDEQFF.

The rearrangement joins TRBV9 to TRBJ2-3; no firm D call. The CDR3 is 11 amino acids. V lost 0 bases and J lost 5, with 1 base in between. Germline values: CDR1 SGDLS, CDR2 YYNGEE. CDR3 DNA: TGTGCCAGCAGCGTAGGAGATACGCAGTATTTT. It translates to CASSVGDTQYF.

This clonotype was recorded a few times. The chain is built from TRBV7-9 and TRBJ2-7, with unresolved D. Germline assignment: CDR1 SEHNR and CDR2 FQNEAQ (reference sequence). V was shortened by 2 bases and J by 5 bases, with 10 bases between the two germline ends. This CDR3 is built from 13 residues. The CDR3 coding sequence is TGTGCCAGCAGCTTAATGGCAGACCACGAGCAGTACTTC. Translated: CASSLMADHEQYF.

The CDR3 nucleotides read TGTGCCAGCAGTTCTCCTGGGGACGGTAGTGAAAAACTGTTTTTT. This sequence encodes CASSSPGDGSEKLFF. This rearrangement joins TRBV12-3 or TRBV12-4 to TRBJ1-4, with TRBD1 as a possible D gene (5 bases). The CDR3 extends over 15 amino acids. V lost 4 bases and J lost 7, with 16 bases in between.

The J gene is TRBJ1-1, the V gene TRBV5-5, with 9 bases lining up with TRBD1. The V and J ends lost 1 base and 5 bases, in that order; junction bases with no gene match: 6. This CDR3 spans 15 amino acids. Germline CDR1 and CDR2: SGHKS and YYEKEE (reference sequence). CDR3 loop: CASSLSGTGRTEAFF. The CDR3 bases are TGTGCCAGCAGCTTGAGTGGGACAGGGAGGACTGAAGCTTTCTTT.

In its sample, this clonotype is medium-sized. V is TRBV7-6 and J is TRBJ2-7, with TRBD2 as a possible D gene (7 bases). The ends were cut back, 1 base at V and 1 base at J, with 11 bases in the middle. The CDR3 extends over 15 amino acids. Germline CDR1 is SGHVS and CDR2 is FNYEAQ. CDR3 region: CASSLEGGRSYEQYF. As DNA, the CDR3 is TGTGCCAGCAGCTTAGAGGGGGGGAGATCCTACGAGCAGTACTTC. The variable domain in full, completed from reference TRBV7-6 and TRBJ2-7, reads GAGVSQSPRYKVTKRGQDVALRCDPISGHVSLYWYRQALGQGPEFLTYFNYEAQQDKSGLPNDRFSAERPEGSISTLTIQRTEQRDSAMYRCASSLEGGRSYEQYFGPGTRLTVT.

CDR3 in DNA: TGTGCCAGCAGCAGCATCAATGTCGGTTACGAGCAGTACTTC. This translates into CASSSINVGYEQYF. This sequence joins TRBV7-9 and TRBJ2-7; D remains ambiguous. Germline-derived CDR1 and CDR2 are SEHNR and FQNEAQ (reference sequence). Trimming pared 5 bases from V and 4 bases from J, leaving 15 bases between. This CDR3 spans 14 amino acids.

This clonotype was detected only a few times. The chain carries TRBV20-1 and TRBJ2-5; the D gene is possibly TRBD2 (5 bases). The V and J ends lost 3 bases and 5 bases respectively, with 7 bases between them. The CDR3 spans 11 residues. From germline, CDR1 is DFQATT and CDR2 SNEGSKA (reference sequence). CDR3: CSARGGETQYF. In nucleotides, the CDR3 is TGCAGTGCTAGGGGCGGGGAGACCCAGTACTTC.

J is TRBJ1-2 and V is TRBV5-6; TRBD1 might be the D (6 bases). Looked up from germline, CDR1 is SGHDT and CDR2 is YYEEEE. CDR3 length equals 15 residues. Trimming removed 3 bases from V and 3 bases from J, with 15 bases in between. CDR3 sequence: CASSSGTSGDYGYTF. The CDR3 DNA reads TGTGCCAGCAGCTCGGGGACATCGGGGGACTATGGCTACACCTTC.

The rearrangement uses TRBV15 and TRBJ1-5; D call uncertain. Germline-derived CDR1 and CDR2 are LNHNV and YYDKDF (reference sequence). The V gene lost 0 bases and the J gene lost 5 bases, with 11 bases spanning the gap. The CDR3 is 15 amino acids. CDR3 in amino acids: CATSRDEVGYQPQHF. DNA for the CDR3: TGTGCCACCAGCAGAGATGAGGTAGGGTATCAGCCCCAGCATTTT.

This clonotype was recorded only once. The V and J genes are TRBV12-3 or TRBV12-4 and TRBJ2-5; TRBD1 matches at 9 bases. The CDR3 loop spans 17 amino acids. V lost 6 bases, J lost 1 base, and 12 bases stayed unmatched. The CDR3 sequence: CASRSGQGSHTQETQYF. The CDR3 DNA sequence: TGTGCCAGCAGATCTGGACAGGGGTCACATACCCAAGAGACCCAGTACTTC.

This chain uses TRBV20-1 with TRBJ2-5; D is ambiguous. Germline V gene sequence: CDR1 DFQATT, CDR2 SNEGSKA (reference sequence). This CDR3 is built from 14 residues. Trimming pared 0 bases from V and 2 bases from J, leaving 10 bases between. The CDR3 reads CSAREATRQETQYF. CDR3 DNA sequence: TGCAGTGCTAGAGAGGCCACGAGGCAAGAGACCCAGTACTTC.

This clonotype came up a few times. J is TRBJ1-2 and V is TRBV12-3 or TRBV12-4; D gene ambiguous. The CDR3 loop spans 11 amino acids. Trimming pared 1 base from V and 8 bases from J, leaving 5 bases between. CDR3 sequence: CASSLGVGYTF. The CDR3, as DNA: TGTGCCAGCAGTTTAGGGGTAGGCTACACCTTC.

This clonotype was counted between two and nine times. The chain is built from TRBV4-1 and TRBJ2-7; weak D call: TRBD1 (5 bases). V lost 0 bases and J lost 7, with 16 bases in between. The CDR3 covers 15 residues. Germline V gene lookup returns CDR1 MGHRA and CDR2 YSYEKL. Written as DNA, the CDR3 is TGCGCCAGCAGCCAAGAGGAACAGGCGAGGAATGAGCAGTACTTC. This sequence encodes CASSQEEQARNEQYF.

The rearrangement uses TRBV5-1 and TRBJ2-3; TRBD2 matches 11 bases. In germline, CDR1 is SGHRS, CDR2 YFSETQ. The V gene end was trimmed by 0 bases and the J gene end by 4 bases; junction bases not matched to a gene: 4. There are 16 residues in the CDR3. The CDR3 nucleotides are TGCGCCAGCAGCTTGGAGGCTAGCGGGGGGCCAGATACGCAGTATTTT. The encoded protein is CASSLEASGGPDTQYF.

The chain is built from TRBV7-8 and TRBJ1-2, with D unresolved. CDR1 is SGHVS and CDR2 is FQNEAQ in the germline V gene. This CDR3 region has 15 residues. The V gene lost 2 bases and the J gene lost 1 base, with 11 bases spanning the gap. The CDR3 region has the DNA TGTGCCAGCAGCTTAAGGCCCAGAGATAACTATGGCTACACCTTC. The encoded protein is CASSLRPRDNYGYTF.

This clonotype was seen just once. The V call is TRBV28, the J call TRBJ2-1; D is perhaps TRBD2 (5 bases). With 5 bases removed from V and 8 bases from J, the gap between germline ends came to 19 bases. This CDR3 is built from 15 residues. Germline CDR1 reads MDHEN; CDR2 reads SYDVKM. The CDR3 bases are TGTGCCAGCAGTCCCATAGGAGGCCCGGAGGATGAGCAGTTCTTC. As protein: CASSPIGGPEDEQFF.

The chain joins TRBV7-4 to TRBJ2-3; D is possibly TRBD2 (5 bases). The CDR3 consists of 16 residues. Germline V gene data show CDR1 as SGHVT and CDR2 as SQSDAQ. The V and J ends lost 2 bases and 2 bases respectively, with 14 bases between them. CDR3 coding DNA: TGTGCCAGCAGCTTATGGAGTAGCGCCAACACAGATACGCAGTATTTT. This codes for CASSLWSSANTDTQYF. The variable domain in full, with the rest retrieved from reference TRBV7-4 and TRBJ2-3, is GAGVSQSPRYKVAKRGRDVALRCDSISGHVTLYWYRQTLGQGSEVLTYSQSDAQRDKSGRPSGRFSAERPERSVSTLKIQRTEQGDSAVYLCASSLWSSANTDTQYFGPGTRLTVL.

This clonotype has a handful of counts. The CDR3 reads CASSPQRGARNEQFF. CDR3 DNA: TGTGCCAGTAGTCCCCAGAGGGGGGCACGGAATGAGCAGTTCTTC. The chain uses TRBV19 and TRBJ2-1; D is tentatively TRBD1 or TRBD2 (6 bases each). Looked up from germline, CDR1 is LNHDA and CDR2 is SQIVND (reference sequence). Trimming cost V 5 bases and J 7 bases, with 18 bases left between them. This CDR3 comprises 15 residues.

CDR3 DNA: TGTGCCAGCACGGGGGTTATCGGGGAGCTGTTTTTT. It translates to CASTGVIGELFF. The chain uses TRBV6-1 and TRBJ2-2; D perhaps matches TRBD2 (6 bases). Trimming took off 7 bases at V and 7 bases at J, with 10 bases between the two ends. Per germline, CDR1 MNHNS and CDR2 SASEGT. The CDR3 is 12 residues long.